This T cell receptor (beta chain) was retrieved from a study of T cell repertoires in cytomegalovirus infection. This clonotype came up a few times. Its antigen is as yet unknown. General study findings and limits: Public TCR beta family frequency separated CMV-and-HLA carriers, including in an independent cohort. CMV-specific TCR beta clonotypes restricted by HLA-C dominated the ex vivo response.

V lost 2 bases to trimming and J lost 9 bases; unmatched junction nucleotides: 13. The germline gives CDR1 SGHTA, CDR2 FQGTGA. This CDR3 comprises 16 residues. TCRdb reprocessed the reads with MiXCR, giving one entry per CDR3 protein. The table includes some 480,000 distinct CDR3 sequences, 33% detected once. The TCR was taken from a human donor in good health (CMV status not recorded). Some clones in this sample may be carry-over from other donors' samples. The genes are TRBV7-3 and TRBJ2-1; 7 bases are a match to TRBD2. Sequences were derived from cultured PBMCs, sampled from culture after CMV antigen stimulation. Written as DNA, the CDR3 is TGTGCCAGCAGCTTATGGGAGGGTTCTGGCGTAGGTGAGCAGTTCTTC. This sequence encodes CASSLWEGSGVGEQFF.